These 31 T cell receptor beta chains originate from one sample sequenced in a study of OX40 agonist ivuxolimab in advanced cancers. Sequencing was performed with immunoSEQ multiplex PCR; in TCRdb, only in-frame clones are kept and a portion is missing. The data contain tens of thousands of clones, around 85% of them seen just once; the ten biggest clones take up under 4.5%. Sequenced material: CD4+ or CD8+ T cells sorted from blood, taken in a trial of the OX40 agonist ivuxolimab. These receptor sequences come from an adult with an advanced solid tumor such as melanoma, head and neck, liver or kidney cancer.

The chain links TRBV10-2 to TRBJ1-6; tentatively, D is TRBD1 (5 bases). From germline, CDR1 is WSHSY and CDR2 SAAADI. The germline V and J ends were trimmed by 3 bases and 7 bases, with 13 bases remaining between them. This CDR3 comprises 15 residues. CDR3 protein: CASSDSGRRNSPLHF. The CDR3, as DNA: TGCGCCAGCAGTGATTCGGGACGGCGAAATTCACCCCTCCACTTT.

The J gene is TRBJ2-5, the V gene TRBV6-6; D remains unclear. The DNA end lines up better with TRBJ2-7; the J call may be wrong. CDR3 size: 13 residues. From germline, CDR1 is MNHNY and CDR2 SVGAGI (reference sequence). The CDR3 region is CASRYGPSYEQYF. For the CDR3, the DNA is TGTGCCAGCAGGTACGGGCCATCCTACGAGCAGTACTTC.

This chain links TRBV18 with TRBJ2-2; 7 bases agree with TRBD2. This CDR3 contains 15 residues. Germline CDR1 is KGHSH and CDR2 is LQKENI. The ends lost 0 bases at V and 5 bases at J; junction bases unmatched: 3. Written as DNA, the CDR3 is TGTGCCAGCTCACCACCTAACGGGAGGACCGGGGAGCTGTTTTTT. Translating gives CASSPPNGRTGELFF.

CDR3 region: CASSPSGQGNQPQHF. The DNA for the CDR3 is TGTGCCAGCTCACCTTCCGGACAGGGCAATCAGCCCCAGCATTTT. The V gene is TRBV18, the J gene TRBJ1-5; TRBD1 matches at 7 bases. This CDR3 region has 15 residues. CDR1 KGHSH and CDR2 LQKENI come from the germline V gene. Trimming took 3 bases from V and 2 from J; bases not matched to a gene: 4.

The gene calls are TRBV10-3 and TRBJ1-2; the match to TRBD1 covers 7 bases. With V trimmed by 0 bases and J by 7 bases, 8 bases remained unmatched. Germline CDR1 and CDR2: ENHRY and SYGVKD. There are 15 residues in the CDR3. CDR3 protein: CAISESTGRAAGYTF. Here the CDR3 DNA reads TGTGCCATCAGTGAGTCGACAGGGAGGGCGGCTGGCTACACCTTC.

This chain links TRBV2 with TRBJ1-4; 7 nucleotides line up with TRBD1. The germline gives CDR1 SNHLY, CDR2 FYNNEI. CDR3 length: 13 amino acids. Unmatched junction bases numbered 4, after V lost 7 bases and J lost 5 bases. The CDR3 reads CASTGTDNEKLFF. The CDR3 bases are TGTGCCAGCACCGGGACAGACAATGAAAAACTGTTTTTT.

The count of this clone is one. The chain carries TRBV14 and TRBJ2-1, with 8 bases matching TRBD1. Germline V gene lookup returns CDR1 SGHDN and CDR2 FVKESK. The CDR3 contains 14 residues. The ends lost 6 bases at V and 8 bases at J; junction bases unmatched: 9. This CDR3 reads CASRPRGRRDEQFF. CDR3 DNA sequence: TGTGCCAGCAGACCCAGGGGGCGCAGGGATGAGCAGTTCTTC. Full variable domain (outside the CDR3, taken from reference TRBV14 and TRBJ2-1): EAGVTQFPSHSVIEKGQTVTLRCDPISGHDNLYWYRRVMGKEIKFLLHFVKESKQDESGMPNNRFLAERTGGTYSTLKVQPAELEDSGVYFCASRPRGRRDEQFFGPGTRLTVL.

This chain links TRBV5-4 with TRBJ2-1; no definite D call. The CDR3 covers 16 residues. Germline V gene data show CDR1 as SGHNT and CDR2 as YYREEE (reference sequence). V was pared by 4 bases and J by 6 bases, with 20 bases between. In DNA form, the CDR3 reads TGTGCCAGCAGCGGTGTGGAGACACAGTTACCCAATGAGCAGTTCTTC. It codes for CASSGVETQLPNEQFF.

Here the CDR3 reads CASSSGGFQETQYF. CDR3 coding DNA: TGTGCCAGCAGCTCAGGGGGGTTCCAAGAGACCCAGTACTTC. V gene TRBV7-3 combines with J gene TRBJ2-5; tentatively, D is TRBD1 (7 bases). The CDR3 contains 14 residues. V lost 4 bases and J 1 base, leaving 10 bases between the germline ends. Germline CDR1 reads SGHTA; CDR2 reads FQGTGA.

This chain joins TRBV18 and TRBJ2-2; the match to TRBD1 covers 10 bases. Per the germline V gene, CDR1 is KGHSH and CDR2 is LQKENI. V gave up 0 bases and J gave up 1 base; unmatched junction bases: 2. This CDR3 region has 17 residues. CDR3 bases: TGTGCCAGCTCACCACCCGGGACAGGGGTGAACACCGGGGAGCTGTTTTTT. As protein: CASSPPGTGVNTGELFF.

The CDR3 nucleotides read TGTGCCAGCAGCTCAATAGCGGGAGTCGGCGAGCAGTACTTC. This gives the protein CASSSIAGVGEQYF. This chain uses TRBV7-3 with TRBJ2-5; 9 nucleotides agree with TRBD2. The J call may not be correct, given that the DNA end is closer to TRBJ2-7. Germline CDR1 reads SGHTA; CDR2 reads FQGTGA. The CDR3 length is 14 residues.

The J gene is TRBJ2-5, the V gene TRBV2; no clear D gene. The closer fit of TRBJ2-7 to the DNA end suggests the J call may be wrong. Looked up from germline, CDR1 is SNHLY and CDR2 is FYNNEI. The CDR3 covers 14 residues. The CDR3 protein is CASRGSGLSYEQYF. CDR3 bases: TGTGCCAGCAGGGGATCAGGATTGTCCTACGAGCAGTACTTC.

The J gene is TRBJ1-2, the V gene TRBV6-1; 11 bases are shared with TRBD1. Germline lookup yields CDR1 MNHNS and CDR2 SASEGT. The V segment lost 2 bases and the J segment 5 bases; nucleotides outside the gene matches: 10. This CDR3 region has 17 residues. Here the CDR3 reads CASSELAGGQGVYGYTF. CDR3 nucleotide sequence: TGTGCCAGCAGTGAATTGGCAGGGGGACAGGGGGTGTATGGCTACACCTTC.

In this sample, this clone turned up once. This chain connects TRBV19 to TRBJ2-7, with D perhaps matching TRBD1 (5 bases). V lost 4 bases, J lost 4 bases, and 11 bases lay in between. Germline assignment: CDR1 LNHDA and CDR2 SQIVND (reference sequence). This CDR3 comprises 13 residues. CDR3 sequence (DNA): TGTGCCAGTAGTAACCAGGGCGGATACGAGCAGTACTTC. Translating gives CASSNQGGYEQYF. The full variable domain, its missing parts supplied by reference TRBV19 and TRBJ2-7, is DGGITQSPKYLFRKEGQNVTLSCEQNLNHDAMYWYRQDPGQGLRLIYYSQIVNDFQKGDIAEGYSVSREKKESFPLTVTSAQKNPTAFYLCASSNQGGYEQYFGPGTRLTVT.

This clone was seen a single time. The chain recombines TRBV2 with TRBJ2-7; no clear D. Between the trimmed V and J ends, which lost 2 bases and 2 bases, there was a span of 4 bases. The length of the CDR3 is 12 residues. Germline loops: CDR1 SNHLY, CDR2 FYNNEI. The CDR3 sequence is CASSEWTYEQYF. The DNA for the CDR3 is TGTGCCAGCAGTGAATGGACCTACGAGCAGTACTTC.

This clone is a singleton in its sample. As DNA, the CDR3 is TGTGCCAGCACATTGGGGGCCACCCAAGAGACCCAGTACTTC. Its protein is CASTLGATQETQYF. The genes are TRBV7-8 and TRBJ2-5; TRBD1 might be the D (6 bases). Trimming removed 7 bases at V and 1 base at J, with 13 bases between. Germline values: CDR1 SGHVS, CDR2 FQNEAQ. The CDR3 has 14 residues.

This chain uses TRBV7-8 with TRBJ2-3; the D gene is possibly TRBD1 (6 bases). The CDR3 extends over 21 amino acids. The V end was cut by 2 bases, the J end by 2 bases, with 29 bases between. CDR1 and CDR2 (germline): SGHVS, FQNEAQ. CDR3 sequence reads: CASSLLDPGTLVVFNTDTQYF. The CDR3, as DNA: TGTGCCAGCAGCTTATTGGATCCCGGGACATTAGTCGTATTTAACACAGATACGCAGTATTTT.

The genes are TRBV27 and TRBJ2-2; D remains ambiguous. V lost 1 base and J lost 4, with 4 bases in between. This CDR3 region has 13 residues. The germline V gene has CDR1 MNHEY and CDR2 SMNVEV (reference sequence). The CDR3 nucleotides read TGTGCCAGCAGTTTATGGGGCACCGGGGAGCTGTTTTTT. Protein sequence: CASSLWGTGELFF.

The V and J genes are TRBV7-8 and TRBJ2-7; D remains ambiguous. Germline CDR1 reads SGHVS; CDR2 reads FQNEAQ. The CDR3 contains 15 residues. The ends were cut back, 8 bases at V and 1 base at J, with 18 bases in the middle. CDR3 amino acids: CASAGLSDSSYEQYF. The CDR3 coding sequence is TGTGCCAGCGCAGGCCTGTCGGATTCATCCTACGAGCAGTACTTC.

The rearrangement joins TRBV7-9 to TRBJ1-1, with no clear D. V was clipped by 2 bases and J by 1 base, with 5 bases between them. CDR1 is SEHNR and CDR2 is FQNEAQ in the germline V gene (reference sequence). This CDR3 has 13 residues. In nucleotides, the CDR3 is TGTGCCAGCAGCTTAATGCAGAACACTGAAGCTTTCTTT. As protein: CASSLMQNTEAFF.

This clone was picked up one time. V usage is TRBV2 and J usage is TRBJ1-5, with TRBD1 as a possible D gene (5 bases). In germline, CDR1 is SNHLY, CDR2 FYNNEI. This CDR3 is built from 16 residues. V dropped 5 bases and J dropped 0 bases, with 14 bases sitting between them. This CDR3 is CASSWDGHRSNQPQHF. The CDR3 DNA is TGTGCCAGCAGTTGGGACGGACACCGTAGCAATCAGCCCCAGCATTTT.

The J gene is TRBJ2-3, the V gene TRBV6-1, with D unclear. The CDR3 is 15 residues long. V lost 4 bases to trimming and J lost 2 bases, with 13 bases between them. Germline V lookup: CDR1 MNHNS, CDR2 SASEGT. DNA for the CDR3: TGTGCCAGCAGTGCGGACGGAGTCGCCACAGATACGCAGTATTTT. Translating gives CASSADGVATDTQYF.

This clone was detected only a few times. This sequence joins TRBV2 and TRBJ1-6; D is unresolved. The CDR3 runs 13 residues. Germline V gives CDR1 SNHLY, CDR2 FYNNEI. Trimming pared 4 bases from V and 9 bases from J, leaving 10 bases between. The CDR3 is CASSVSGISPLHF. As DNA, the CDR3 is TGTGCCAGCAGTGTGTCCGGGATTTCACCCCTCCACTTT.

This rearrangement joins TRBV6-5 to TRBJ1-1, with D perhaps TRBD1 (5 bases). Germline lookup yields CDR1 MNHEY and CDR2 SVGAGI. Trimming shortened V by 5 bases and J by 7 bases, and 20 bases separated the two germline ends. This CDR3 comprises 15 residues. The CDR3 spells CASSVEGQGSIEAFF. In nucleotides, the CDR3 is TGTGCCAGCAGTGTGGAAGGACAAGGGAGTATTGAAGCTTTCTTT.

V is TRBV6-1 and J is TRBJ1-1, with a weak D call TRBD1 (5 bases). From germline, CDR1 is MNHNS and CDR2 SASEGT. The CDR3 length is 15 residues. V was cut by 3 bases and J by 1 base, with 12 bases left in between. CDR3 sequence reads: CASSDNPGRNTEAFF. The DNA of the CDR3 is TGTGCCAGCAGTGATAATCCAGGGAGGAACACTGAAGCTTTCTTT.

J is TRBJ2-3 and V is TRBV29-1, with D possibly TRBD1 on 6 matching bases. CDR3 size: 14 residues. The V gene lost 4 bases and the J gene lost 1 base, with 12 bases spanning the gap. Germline V lookup: CDR1 SQVTM, CDR2 ANQGSEA. CDR3 amino acids: CSVAGVRGTDTQYF. CDR3 DNA sequence: TGCAGCGTTGCAGGGGTCCGTGGCACAGATACGCAGTATTTT.

The chain is built from TRBV18 and TRBJ1-1; tentative D call: TRBD1 (5 bases). Trimming left V 8 bases short and J 4 bases short, with 20 bases between. CDR1 KGHSH and CDR2 LQKENI come from the germline V gene. The CDR3 spans 15 residues. The CDR3 sequence: CASEVSGTDGTEAFF. CDR3 nucleotides: TGTGCCAGCGAAGTAAGCGGGACGGATGGCACTGAAGCTTTCTTT.

The chain links TRBV12-5 to TRBJ2-1, with D possibly matching TRBD1 (5 bases). The CDR3 covers 16 residues. Germline CDR1 LGHNT, CDR2 FRNRAP. Trimming shortened V by 1 base and J by 0 bases, and 10 bases separated the two germline ends. The CDR3 protein is CASGLGGRVSYNEQFF. The CDR3 bases are TGTGCTAGTGGTTTGGGGGGCAGGGTCTCCTACAATGAGCAGTTCTTC.

The rearrangement links TRBV5-8 to TRBJ1-5; TRBD1 might be the D (6 bases). V was shortened by 2 bases and J by 2 bases, with 14 bases between the two germline ends. This CDR3 region has 16 residues. Germline lookup yields CDR1 SGHTS and CDR2 YDEGEE. CDR3 DNA: TGTGCCAGCAGCTTTAAGAGGGGGGCGGGCAATCAGCCCCAGCATTTT. Translated, it gives CASSFKRGAGNQPQHF. The full variable domain, in which reference TRBV5-8 and TRBJ1-5 provide the parts outside the CDR3, is EAGVTQSPTHLIKTRGQQATLRCSPISGHTSVYWYQQALGLGLQFLLWYDEGEERNRGNFPPRFSGRQFPNYSSELNVNALELEDSALYLCASSFKRGAGNQPQHFGDGTRLSIL.

This chain joins TRBV2 and TRBJ2-5; D possibly matches TRBD1 or TRBD2 (6 bases each). Trimming removed 8 bases from V and 5 bases from J, with 9 bases in between. The germline V gene has CDR1 SNHLY and CDR2 FYNNEI. The CDR3 is 11 amino acids. The CDR3 protein is CASSGAETQYF. CDR3 sequence (DNA): TGTGCCAGCTCGGGGGCCGAGACCCAGTACTTC.

This clone was seen only a few times. This chain links TRBV6-5 with TRBJ2-7; D may be TRBD1 or TRBD2 (5 bases each). This CDR3 is 11 amino acids long. V shed 2 bases and J shed 6 bases, with 5 bases lying between them. In germline, CDR1 is MNHEY, CDR2 SVGAGI. The CDR3 loop is CASSYGGEQYF. Written as DNA, the CDR3 is TGTGCCAGCAGTTACGGGGGCGAGCAGTACTTC.